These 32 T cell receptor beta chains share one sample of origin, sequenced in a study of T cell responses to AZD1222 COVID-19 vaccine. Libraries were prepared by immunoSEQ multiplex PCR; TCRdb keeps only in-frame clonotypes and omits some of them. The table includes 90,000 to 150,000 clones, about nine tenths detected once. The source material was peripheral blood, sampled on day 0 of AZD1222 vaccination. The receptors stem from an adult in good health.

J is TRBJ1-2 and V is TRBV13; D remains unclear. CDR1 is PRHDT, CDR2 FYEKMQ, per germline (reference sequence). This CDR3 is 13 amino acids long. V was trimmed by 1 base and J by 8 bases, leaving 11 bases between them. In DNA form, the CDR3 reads TGTGCCAGCAGCTTAGTTCCAGGTTACGGCTACACCTTC. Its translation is CASSLVPGYGYTF.

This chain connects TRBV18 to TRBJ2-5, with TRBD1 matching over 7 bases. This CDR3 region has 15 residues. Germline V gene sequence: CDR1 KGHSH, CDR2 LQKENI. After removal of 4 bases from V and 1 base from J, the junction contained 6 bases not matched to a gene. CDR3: CASSQPGQPQETQYF. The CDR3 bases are TGTGCCAGCTCACAACCGGGACAGCCCCAAGAGACCCAGTACTTC.

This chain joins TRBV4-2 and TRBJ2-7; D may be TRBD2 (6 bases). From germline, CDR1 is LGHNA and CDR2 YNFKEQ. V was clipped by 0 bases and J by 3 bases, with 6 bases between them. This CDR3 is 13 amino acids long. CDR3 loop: CASSQERDYEQYF. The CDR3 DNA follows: TGTGCCAGCAGCCAAGAGCGGGACTACGAGCAGTACTTC.

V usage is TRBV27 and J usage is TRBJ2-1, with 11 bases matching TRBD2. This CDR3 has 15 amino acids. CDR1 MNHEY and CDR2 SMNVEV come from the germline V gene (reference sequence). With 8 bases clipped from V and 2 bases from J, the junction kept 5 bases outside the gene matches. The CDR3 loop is CASSLAGGPYNEQFF. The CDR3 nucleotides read TGTGCCAGCTCCTTAGCGGGAGGGCCCTACAATGAGCAGTTCTTC.

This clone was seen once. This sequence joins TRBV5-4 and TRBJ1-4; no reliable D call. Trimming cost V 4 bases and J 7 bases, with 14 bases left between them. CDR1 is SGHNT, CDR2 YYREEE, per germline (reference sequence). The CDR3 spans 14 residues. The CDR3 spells CASSPMGAGEKLFF. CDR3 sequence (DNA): TGTGCCAGCAGCCCCATGGGCGCCGGTGAAAAACTGTTTTTT.

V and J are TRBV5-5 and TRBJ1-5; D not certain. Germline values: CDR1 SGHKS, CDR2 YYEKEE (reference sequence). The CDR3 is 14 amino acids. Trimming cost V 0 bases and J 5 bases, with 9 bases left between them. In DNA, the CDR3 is TGTGCCAGCAGCTTGGGCCAGTTGGATCAGCCCCAGCATTTT. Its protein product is CASSLGQLDQPQHF.

CDR3 sequence (DNA): TGTGCCACCAGTGATTCCTCCGTGGGGGCTACGTTCTTC. Its translation: CATSDSSVGATFF. The V gene is TRBV24-1, the J gene TRBJ2-1; a possible D gene is TRBD1 (6 bases). This CDR3 spans 13 amino acids. The germline V gene encodes CDR1 KGHDR and CDR2 SFDVKD. Trimming took 2 bases from V and 15 from J, leaving 16 bases between them.

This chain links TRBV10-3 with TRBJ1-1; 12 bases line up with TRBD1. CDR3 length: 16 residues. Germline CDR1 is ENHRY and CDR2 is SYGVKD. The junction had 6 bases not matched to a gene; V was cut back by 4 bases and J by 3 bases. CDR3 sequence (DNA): TGTGCCATCAGTGGGGGACAGGGGGCGCCGGACACTGAAGCTTTCTTT. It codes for CAISGGQGAPDTEAFF.

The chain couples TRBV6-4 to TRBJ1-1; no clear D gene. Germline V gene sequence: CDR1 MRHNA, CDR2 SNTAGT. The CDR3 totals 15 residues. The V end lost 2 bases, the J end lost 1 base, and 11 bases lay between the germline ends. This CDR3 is CASSDNSSSNTEAFF. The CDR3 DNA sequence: TGTGCCAGCAGTGACAACAGTTCTTCGAACACTGAAGCTTTCTTT.

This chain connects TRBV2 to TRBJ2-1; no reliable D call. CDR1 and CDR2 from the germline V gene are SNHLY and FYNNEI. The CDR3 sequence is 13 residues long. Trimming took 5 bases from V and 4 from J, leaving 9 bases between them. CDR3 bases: TGTGCCAGCAGTCCCGGCGAGTACAATGAGCAGTTCTTC. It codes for CASSPGEYNEQFF.

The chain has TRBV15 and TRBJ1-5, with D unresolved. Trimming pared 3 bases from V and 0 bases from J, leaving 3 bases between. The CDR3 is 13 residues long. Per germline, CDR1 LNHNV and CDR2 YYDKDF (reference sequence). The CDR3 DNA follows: TGTGCCACCAGCAGCCTTAGCAATCAGCCCCAGCATTTT. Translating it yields CATSSLSNQPQHF.

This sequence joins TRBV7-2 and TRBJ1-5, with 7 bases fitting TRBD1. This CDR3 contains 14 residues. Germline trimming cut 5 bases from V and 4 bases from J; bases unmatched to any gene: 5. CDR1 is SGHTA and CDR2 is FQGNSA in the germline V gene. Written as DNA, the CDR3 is TGTGCCAGCAGCCCGGACAGGTGGAATCAGCCCCAGCATTTT. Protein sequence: CASSPDRWNQPQHF.

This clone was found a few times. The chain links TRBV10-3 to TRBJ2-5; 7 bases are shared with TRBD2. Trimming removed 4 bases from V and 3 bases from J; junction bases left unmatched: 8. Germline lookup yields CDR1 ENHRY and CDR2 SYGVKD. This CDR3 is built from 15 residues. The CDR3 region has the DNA TGTGCCATCAGTGGTACGGCTAGCGGAAAAGAGACCCAGTACTTC. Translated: CAISGTASGKETQYF.

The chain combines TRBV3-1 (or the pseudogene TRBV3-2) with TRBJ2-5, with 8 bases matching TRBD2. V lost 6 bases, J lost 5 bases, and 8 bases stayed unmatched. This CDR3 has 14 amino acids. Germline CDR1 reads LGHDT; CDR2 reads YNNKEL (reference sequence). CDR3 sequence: CASSSSGSSETQYF. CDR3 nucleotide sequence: TGTGCCAGCAGTTCCAGCGGGAGTAGCGAGACCCAGTACTTC.

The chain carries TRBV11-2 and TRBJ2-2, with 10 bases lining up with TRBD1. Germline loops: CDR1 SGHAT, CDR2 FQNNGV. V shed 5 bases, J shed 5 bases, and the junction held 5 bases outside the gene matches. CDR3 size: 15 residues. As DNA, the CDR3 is TGTGCCAGCAGCCAGAGGGACAGGGGAACCGGGGAGCTGTTTTTT. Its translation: CASSQRDRGTGELFF.

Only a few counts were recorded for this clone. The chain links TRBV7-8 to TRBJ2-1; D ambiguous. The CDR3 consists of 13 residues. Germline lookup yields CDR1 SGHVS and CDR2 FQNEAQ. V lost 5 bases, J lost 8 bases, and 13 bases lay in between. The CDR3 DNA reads TGTGCCAGCAGCCGGCCCCCGGGTGATGAGCAGTTCTTC. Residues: CASSRPPGDEQFF.

DNA for the CDR3: TGTGCCAGTAGCACCTTACTAGCGGGGGAAGAGACCCAGTACTTC. It encodes CASSTLLAGEETQYF. The chain is built from TRBV19 and TRBJ2-5, with TRBD2 matching 11 bases. This CDR3 region has 15 residues. With V trimmed by 6 bases and J by 3 bases, 6 bases remained unmatched. Germline V CDR1 and CDR2: LNHDA, SQIVND (reference sequence).

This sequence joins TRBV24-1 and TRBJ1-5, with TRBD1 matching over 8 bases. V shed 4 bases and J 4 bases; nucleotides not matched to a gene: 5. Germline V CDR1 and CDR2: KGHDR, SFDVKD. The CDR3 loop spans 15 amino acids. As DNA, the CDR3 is TGTGCCACCAGTGAAACCGGGACAGGTAATCAGCCCCAGCATTTT. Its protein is CATSETGTGNQPQHF.

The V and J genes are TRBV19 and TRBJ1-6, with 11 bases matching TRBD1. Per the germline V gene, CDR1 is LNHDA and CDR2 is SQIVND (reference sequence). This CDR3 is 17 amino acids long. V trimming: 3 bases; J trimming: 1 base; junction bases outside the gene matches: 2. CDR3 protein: CASSMGTGGSYNSPLHF. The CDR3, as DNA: TGTGCCAGTAGTATGGGGACAGGGGGATCCTATAATTCACCCCTCCACTTT.

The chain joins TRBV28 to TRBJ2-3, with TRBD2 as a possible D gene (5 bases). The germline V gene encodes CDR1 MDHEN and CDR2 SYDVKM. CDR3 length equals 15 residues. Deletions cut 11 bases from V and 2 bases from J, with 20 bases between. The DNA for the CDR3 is TGTGCCGCGAACGGGGAGACACCTTCCACAGATACGCAGTATTTT. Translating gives CAANGETPSTDTQYF.

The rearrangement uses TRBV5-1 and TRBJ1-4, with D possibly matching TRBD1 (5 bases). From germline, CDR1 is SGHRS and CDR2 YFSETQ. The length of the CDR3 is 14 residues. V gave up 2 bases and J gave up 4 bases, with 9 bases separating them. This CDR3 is CASSFGHGNEKLFF. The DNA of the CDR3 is TGCGCCAGCAGCTTCGGACACGGTAATGAAAAACTGTTTTTT.

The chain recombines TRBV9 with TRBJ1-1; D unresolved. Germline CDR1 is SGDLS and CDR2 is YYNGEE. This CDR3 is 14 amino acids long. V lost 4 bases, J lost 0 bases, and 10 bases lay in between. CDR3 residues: CASSPSGLNTEAFF. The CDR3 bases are TGTGCCAGCAGCCCCTCCGGGTTGAACACTGAAGCTTTCTTT.

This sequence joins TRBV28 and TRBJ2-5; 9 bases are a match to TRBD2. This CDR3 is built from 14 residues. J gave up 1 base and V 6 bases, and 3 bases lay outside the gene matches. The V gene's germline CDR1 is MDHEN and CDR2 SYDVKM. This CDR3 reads CASRPGLAQETQYF. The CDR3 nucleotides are TGTGCCAGCAGACCGGGACTAGCCCAAGAGACCCAGTACTTC.

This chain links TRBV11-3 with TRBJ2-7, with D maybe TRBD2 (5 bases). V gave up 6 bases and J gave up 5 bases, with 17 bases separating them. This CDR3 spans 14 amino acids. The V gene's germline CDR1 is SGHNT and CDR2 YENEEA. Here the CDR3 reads CASSPTGEWNEQYF. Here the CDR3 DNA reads TGTGCCAGCAGTCCAACCGGGGAATGGAACGAGCAGTACTTC.

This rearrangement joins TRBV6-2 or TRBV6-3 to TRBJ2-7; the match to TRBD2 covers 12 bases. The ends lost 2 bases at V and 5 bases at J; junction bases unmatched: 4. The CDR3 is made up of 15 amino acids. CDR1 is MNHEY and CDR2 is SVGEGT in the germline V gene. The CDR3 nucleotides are TGTGCCAGCAGTTACGATCTAGCGGGAGGGCACGAGCAGTACTTC. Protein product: CASSYDLAGGHEQYF.

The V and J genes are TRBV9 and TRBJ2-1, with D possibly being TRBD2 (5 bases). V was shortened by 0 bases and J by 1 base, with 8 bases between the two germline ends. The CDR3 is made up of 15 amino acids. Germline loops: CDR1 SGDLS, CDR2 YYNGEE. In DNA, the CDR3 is TGTGCCAGCAGCGTAGCTGGGGAGTCCTACAATGAGCAGTTCTTC. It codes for CASSVAGESYNEQFF.

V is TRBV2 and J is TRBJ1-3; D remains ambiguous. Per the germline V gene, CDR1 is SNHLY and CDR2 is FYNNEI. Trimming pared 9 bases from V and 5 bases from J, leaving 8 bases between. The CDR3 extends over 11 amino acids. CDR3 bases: TGTGCCAGGAGTTACAGAAACACCATATATTTT. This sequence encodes CARSYRNTIYF.

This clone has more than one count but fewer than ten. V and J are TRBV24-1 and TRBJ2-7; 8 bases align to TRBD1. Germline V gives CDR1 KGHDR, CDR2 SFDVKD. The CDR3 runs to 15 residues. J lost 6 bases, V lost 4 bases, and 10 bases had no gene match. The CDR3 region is CATSDRKGQASEQYF. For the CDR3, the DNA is TGTGCCACCAGTGACCGAAAGGGACAGGCCTCCGAGCAGTACTTC.

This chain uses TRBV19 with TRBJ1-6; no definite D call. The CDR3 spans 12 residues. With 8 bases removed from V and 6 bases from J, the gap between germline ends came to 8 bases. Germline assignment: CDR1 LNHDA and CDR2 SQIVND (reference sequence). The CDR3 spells CASQELNSPLHF. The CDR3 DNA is TGTGCCAGTCAGGAACTTAATTCACCCCTCCACTTT.

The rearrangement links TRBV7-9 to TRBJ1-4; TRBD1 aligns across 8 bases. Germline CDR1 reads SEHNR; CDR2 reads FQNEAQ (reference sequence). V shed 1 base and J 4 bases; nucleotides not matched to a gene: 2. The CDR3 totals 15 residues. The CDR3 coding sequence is TGTGCCAGCAGCTTAGGGACAGGGATTAATGAAAAACTGTTTTTT. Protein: CASSLGTGINEKLFF.

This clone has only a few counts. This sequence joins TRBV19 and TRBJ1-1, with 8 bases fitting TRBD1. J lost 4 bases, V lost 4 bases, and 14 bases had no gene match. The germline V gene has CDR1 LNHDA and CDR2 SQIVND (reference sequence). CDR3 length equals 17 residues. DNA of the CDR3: TGTGCCAGTAGTACGTGGGGGGGGACAGGCCGAGGCACTGAAGCTTTCTTT. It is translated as CASSTWGGTGRGTEAFF.

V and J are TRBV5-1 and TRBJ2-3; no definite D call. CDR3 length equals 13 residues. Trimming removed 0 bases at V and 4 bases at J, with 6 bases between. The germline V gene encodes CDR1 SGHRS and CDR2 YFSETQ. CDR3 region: CASSLGSADTQYF. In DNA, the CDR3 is TGCGCCAGCAGCTTGGGGTCGGCAGATACGCAGTATTTT.